The 20 T cell receptor beta chains below come from one sample, sequenced in a study of CD4 T cells in relation to SARS-CoV-2 and coronaviruses (dated by TCRdb to the early 2020s). CD4+ T cells from unexposed donors were collected before the COVID-19 pandemic (2011-2018). Following 10 days of culture, the EasySep CD4+ T cell isolation kit was used to isolate CD4+ T cells. Antigens of these TCRs are unknown. The library was obtained by the immunoSEQ multiplex PCR assay. This immuneACCESS table, as held by TCRdb, lists in-frame sequences with V and J called but not all clones. Of the missing ones, under half trace to an unresolved V gene in checked studies; the others have no known cause. Recorded for this sample are just under 20,000 clones; about 86% of them occurred a single time. The ten largest account for 9.5% to 12% of the sample. The sample taken for sequencing was CD4+ T cells from PBMCs, cultured in vitro. The source is a human donor in good health.

The rearrangement uses TRBV19 and TRBJ1-2; 9 bases map to TRBD1. Germline V lookup: CDR1 LNHDA, CDR2 SQIVND (reference sequence). Unmatched junction bases numbered 8, after V lost 5 bases and J lost 4 bases. The CDR3 is 15 residues long. The CDR3 sequence: CASSPRTGVFYGYTF. The CDR3 DNA is TGTGCCAGTAGTCCCCGGACAGGGGTCTTCTATGGCTACACCTTC.

The V gene is TRBV6-5, the J gene TRBJ2-5; the D is unclear. This CDR3 has 13 residues. Trimming cost V 2 bases and J 5 bases, with 9 bases left between them. Germline assignment: CDR1 MNHEY and CDR2 SVGAGI. CDR3 sequence reads: CASSYGRYETQYF. The CDR3 DNA reads as TGTGCCAGCAGTTACGGACGGTATGAGACCCAGTACTTC.

This CDR3 is CASSFVRDTEAFF. CDR3 coding DNA: TGTGCCAGCAGCTTCGTCCGGGACACTGAAGCTTTCTTT. V is TRBV7-9 and J is TRBJ1-1; D gene unclear. This CDR3 contains 13 residues. Trimming shortened V by 3 bases and J by 3 bases, and 8 bases separated the two germline ends. The germline CDR1 and CDR2 sequences are SEHNR and FQNEAQ (reference sequence).

The chain joins TRBV5-1 to TRBJ2-1, with 11 nucleotides matching TRBD2. J gave up 7 bases and V 4 bases, and 10 bases lay outside the gene matches. Germline V gene sequence: CDR1 SGHRS, CDR2 YFSETQ. The CDR3 has 16 amino acids. The CDR3 loop is CASSDPLAGEGNEQFF. For the CDR3, the DNA is TGCGCCAGCAGCGACCCACTAGCGGGAGAGGGAAATGAGCAGTTCTTC.

This clone appeared a single time. The gene calls are TRBV28 and TRBJ2-3; the match to TRBD2 covers 8 bases. This CDR3 has 17 residues. Germline V gene lookup returns CDR1 MDHEN and CDR2 SYDVKM. The junction had 11 bases not matched to a gene; V was cut back by 5 bases and J by 1 base. CDR3 loop: CASSPLKGSGGTDTQYF. The CDR3 region has the DNA TGTGCCAGCAGTCCCCTCAAAGGTAGCGGGGGCACAGATACGCAGTATTTT.

V usage is TRBV5-8 and J usage is TRBJ2-5; D might be TRBD1 (7 bases). Per the germline V gene, CDR1 is SGHTS and CDR2 is YDEGEE. V was trimmed by 2 bases and J by 2 bases, leaving 22 bases between them. The CDR3 sequence is 18 residues long. CDR3 sequence (DNA): TGTGCCAGCAGCTTCGGGCCTGTGTCCTCAGGGGGGCAAGAGACCCAGTACTTC. Translating it yields CASSFGPVSSGGQETQYF.

The CDR3 bases are TGTGCCAGTAGCCGACAGGGTCCCGGGGAGCTGTTTTTT. As protein: CASSRQGPGELFF. The chain couples TRBV19 to TRBJ2-2; 7 bases are shared with TRBD1. The CDR3 is made up of 13 amino acids. V dropped 6 bases and J dropped 6; count of bases not matched to a gene: 4. Germline V gene lookup returns CDR1 LNHDA and CDR2 SQIVND (reference sequence).

The V and J genes are TRBV7-9 and TRBJ2-7; 11 bases agree with TRBD2. The junction had 8 bases not matched to a gene; V was cut back by 3 bases and J by 7 bases. The CDR3 sequence is 15 residues long. Germline V gene sequence: CDR1 SEHNR, CDR2 FQNEAQ (reference sequence). CDR3 loop: CASSFPLAGEGEQYF. DNA for the CDR3: TGTGCCAGCAGCTTTCCACTAGCGGGAGAGGGTGAGCAGTACTTC.

The chain employs TRBV3-1 (or the pseudogene TRBV3-2) and TRBJ1-1; 9 bases align to TRBD1. In germline, CDR1 is LGHDT, CDR2 YNNKEL (reference sequence). This CDR3 has 14 residues. The V gene end was trimmed by 1 base and the J gene end by 6 bases; junction bases not matched to a gene: 3. DNA of the CDR3: TGTGCCAGCAGCCAAGGGGACAGGGTCGCTGAAGCTTTCTTT. The encoded protein is CASSQGDRVAEAFF.

J is TRBJ2-3 and V is TRBV29-1, with 7 bases lining up with TRBD2. The CDR3 is 14 residues long. Germline V gene sequence: CDR1 SQVTM, CDR2 ANQGSEA. Germline trimming cut 7 bases from V and 3 bases from J; bases unmatched to any gene: 10. CDR3 bases: TGCAGCGGCGGTCGGGTAGCGGGTACAGATACGCAGTATTTT. Translated: CSGGRVAGTDTQYF.

The rearrangement uses TRBV30 and TRBJ1-1, with no clear D. From germline, CDR1 is GTSNPN and CDR2 SVGIG (reference sequence). V lost 6 bases, J lost 2 bases, and 7 bases lay in between. This CDR3 is 11 amino acids long. The CDR3 loop is CACERNTEAFF. In nucleotides, the CDR3 is TGTGCCTGTGAGAGAAACACTGAAGCTTTCTTT.

The V gene is TRBV11-2, the J gene TRBJ1-5; D is perhaps TRBD1 (5 bases). This CDR3 has 14 residues. Germline CDR1 is SGHAT and CDR2 is FQNNGV. Trimming took off 4 bases at V and 9 bases at J, with 16 bases between the two ends. The CDR3 region has the DNA TGTGCCAGCAGCTCGGGACTTGGGGGTAGGCCCCAGCATTTT. This sequence encodes CASSSGLGGRPQHF.

This chain joins TRBV7-9 and TRBJ2-1; D call uncertain. The V end lost 5 bases, the J end lost 11 bases, and 16 bases lay between the germline ends. The CDR3 spans 13 residues. Germline V CDR1 and CDR2: SEHNR, FQNEAQ (reference sequence). As DNA, the CDR3 is TGTGCCAGCAGCCTCCACTGGACGGTTCAGCAGTTCTTC. Its translation: CASSLHWTVQQFF.

V is TRBV7-2 and J is TRBJ1-2; the D gene is possibly TRBD1 (5 bases). CDR1 SGHTA and CDR2 FQGNSA come from the germline V gene. The CDR3 runs 14 residues. Trimming stripped 5 bases from V and 1 base from J, with 11 bases between. DNA of the CDR3: TGTGCCAGCAGCAGAGTTGGGGGTAACTATGGCTACACCTTC. This sequence encodes CASSRVGGNYGYTF.

The gene calls are TRBV5-1 and TRBJ2-3; 8 bases agree with TRBD1. Germline V lookup: CDR1 SGHRS, CDR2 YFSETQ. This CDR3 comprises 15 residues. After removal of 2 bases from V and 3 bases from J, the junction contained 5 bases not matched to a gene. CDR3 residues: CASSLTGGRTDTQYF. The DNA for the CDR3 is TGCGCCAGCAGCTTAACAGGGGGGCGGACAGATACGCAGTATTTT.

Here the CDR3 reads CSVEADTDTQYF. In nucleotides, the CDR3 is TGCAGCGTTGAGGCAGACACAGATACGCAGTATTTT. V is TRBV29-1 and J is TRBJ2-3; D is unclear. CDR3 length: 12 amino acids. CDR1 and CDR2 (germline): SQVTM, ANQGSEA. V was trimmed by 3 bases and J by 2 bases, leaving 6 bases between them.

The CDR3 is CASSIGQGVGGANVLTF. The CDR3 coding sequence is TGTGCCAGTAGTATTGGACAGGGAGTAGGTGGGGCCAACGTCCTGACTTTC. V usage is TRBV19 and J usage is TRBJ2-6; 8 nucleotides align to TRBD1. The CDR3 is 17 residues long. Germline-derived CDR1 and CDR2 are LNHDA and SQIVND (reference sequence). Trimming removed 3 bases from V and 3 bases from J; junction bases left unmatched: 7.

The V gene is TRBV18, the J gene TRBJ2-3; 11 nucleotides align to TRBD1. CDR3 length: 17 amino acids. In germline, CDR1 is KGHSH, CDR2 LQKENI. V was pared by 2 bases and J by 1 base, with 5 bases of the junction left unmatched. Here the CDR3 DNA reads TGTGCCAGCTCACCAGGACAGGGGGCTTGGGGCACAGATACGCAGTATTTT. Its protein product is CASSPGQGAWGTDTQYF.

The chain links TRBV25-1 to TRBJ1-5, with 8 bases lining up with TRBD1. Unmatched junction bases numbered 3, after V lost 3 bases and J lost 5 bases. The CDR3 spans 14 residues. Germline CDR1 and CDR2: MGHDK and SYGVNS. The CDR3 coding sequence is TGTGCCAGCAGTGACACAGGGGGGTATCAGCCCCAGCATTTT. It is translated as CASSDTGGYQPQHF.

The gene calls are TRBV5-1 and TRBJ2-1, with D perhaps TRBD1 (6 bases). V was clipped by 4 bases and J by 1 base, with 12 bases between them. This CDR3 is 15 amino acids long. Germline V CDR1 and CDR2: SGHRS, YFSETQ. CDR3 residues: CASSPTGLSYNEQFF. As DNA, the CDR3 is TGCGCCAGCAGCCCCACAGGGTTATCCTACAATGAGCAGTTCTTC. The whole variable domain, filled in from reference TRBV5-1 and TRBJ2-1, reads KAGVTQTPRYLIKTRGQQVTLSCSPISGHRSVSWYQQTPGQGLQFLFEYFSETQRNKGNFPGRFSGRQFSNSRSEMNVSTLELGDSALYLCASSPTGLSYNEQFFGPGTRLTVL.